Listed below are T cell receptor beta chains from one sample, sequenced in a study of blood T cell repertoires in COVID-19. Profiling relied on immunoSEQ multiplex PCR, and the TCRdb table lists in-frame clones only, not all of them. The sample lists under 300,000 clones; more than 75% were seen once. Sequenced input: peripheral blood. Source of these receptors: a woman aged 70 to 79 with active or convalescent COVID-19. Both conserved end residues are part of each CDR3. A D gene is named only where the DNA matches it firmly. Only some rows state a clone size, as once, few, many or a class for expanded clones.

v_gene,abundance,d_gene,len,j_gene,CDR3aa,CDR3nt
TRBV19,few,TRBD1,13,TRBJ1-5,CASSLDRGQPQHF,TGTGCCAGTAGTCTGGACAGGGGACAGCCCCAGCATTTT
TRBV6-1,-,-,13,TRBJ1-1,CASSFLPDREAFF,TGTGCCAGCAGCTTTTTGCCAGACAGGGAAGCTTTCTTT
TRBV6-5,-,TRBD1,13,TRBJ1-4,CASRRQGDEKLFF,TGTGCCAGCCGGCGACAGGGGGATGAAAAACTGTTTTTT
TRBV14,-,TRBD1,13,TRBJ1-4,CASSQGDRVELFF,TGTGCCAGCAGCCAGGGGGACAGGGTGGAACTGTTTTTT
TRBV12-3/TRBV12-4,-,-,11,TRBJ2-7,CASAARAEQYF,TGTGCCAGCGCGGCGAGGGCCGAGCAGTACTTC
TRBV3-1/TRBV3-2,once,-,13,TRBJ1-2,CASSPESAGGYTF,TGTGCCAGCAGCCCCGAATCGGCAGGAGGCTACACCTTC
TRBV5-5,-,TRBD1,19,TRBJ2-3,CASSLAPGQGARGTDTQYF,TGTGCCAGCAGCTTGGCCCCGGGACAGGGGGCTCGGGGCACAGATACGCAGTATTTT
TRBV6-5,-,-,12,TRBJ2-2,CASRGNTGELFF,TGTGCCTCCAGGGGGAACACCGGGGAGCTGTTTTTT
TRBV7-2,-,TRBD2,16,TRBJ2-3,CASSFGGTSGAGTQYF,TGTGCCAGCAGCTTCGGGGGGACTAGCGGGGCAGGAACGCAGTATTTT
TRBV4-3,-,TRBD2,16,TRBJ2-5,CASSRLAGGKGETQYF,TGCGCCAGCAGCCGCCTGGCCGGGGGGAAGGGAGAGACCCAGTACTTC
TRBV13,-,TRBD1,16,TRBJ1-3,CASSTPDREGRNTIYF,TGTGCCAGCAGCACCCCGGACAGGGAGGGGAGAAACACCATATATTTT
TRBV2,-,-,15,TRBJ1-5,CASGNQGGGNQPQHF,TGTGCCAGCGGAAACCAGGGAGGGGGCAATCAGCCCCAGCATTTT
TRBV24-1,-,TRBD1,13,TRBJ1-5,CATRGTGNQPQHF,TGTGCCACCAGGGGGACAGGGAACCAGCCCCAGCATTTT
TRBV5-1,once,-,16,TRBJ2-3,CASSLSGTGPTDTQYF,TGCGCCAGCAGCTTGAGCGGAACTGGACCCACAGATACGCAGTATTTT
TRBV10-1,-,TRBD1,14,TRBJ2-7,CASSLGQTSYEQYF,TGCGCCAGCAGCCTGGGACAGACCTCTTACGAGCAGTACTTC
TRBV11-3,-,TRBD1,15,TRBJ2-7,CAIQNGTAVFYEQYF,TGTGCCATCCAAAATGGGACAGCGGTTTTCTACGAGCAGTACTTC
TRBV10-2,once,-,17,TRBJ2-4,CASSETVFTLAKNIQYF,TGCGCCAGCAGTGAGACAGTCTTCACTCTAGCCAAAAACATTCAGTACTTC
TRBV9,-,-,16,TRBJ2-1,CASNPVGSGAYNEQFF,TGTGCCAGCAACCCTGTGGGTAGCGGCGCCTACAATGAGCAGTTCTTC
TRBV29-1,-,-,15,TRBJ2-3,CSVEYRQNSPDTQYF,TGCAGCGTTGAGTACCGACAGAACAGTCCAGATACGCAGTATTTT
TRBV5-1,-,-,14,TRBJ2-3,CASSSGGNTDTQYF,TGCGCCAGCAGCTCTGGAGGCAACACAGATACGCAGTATTTT
TRBV5-4,-,TRBD2,16,TRBJ2-5,CASSLVFSGGIRTQYF,TGTGCCAGCAGCTTGGTGTTCAGCGGGGGTATCAGGACCCAGTACTTC
TRBV4-2,-,-,16,TRBJ2-4,CASSQDTPANENIQYF,TGTGCCAGCAGCCAAGACACCCCTGCGAACGAAAACATTCAGTACTTC
TRBV5-1,once,-,15,TRBJ2-5,CASSLWTAGGETQYF,TGCGCCAGCAGCTTGTGGACAGCTGGGGGAGAGACCCAGTACTTC
TRBV5-1,-,-,14,TRBJ2-1,CASKSAQLTDEQFF,TGCGCCAGCAAATCGGCTCAACTGACTGATGAGCAGTTCTTC
TRBV20-1,few,-,13,TRBJ1-2,CSASLPGLGGYTF,TGCAGTGCTAGTCTTCCGGGACTGGGGGGCTACACCTTC
TRBV7-9,few,TRBD1,13,TRBJ2-1,CASSSGQSNEQFF,TGTGCCAGCAGCTCGGGACAGAGCAATGAGCAGTTCTTC
TRBV19,-,-,13,TRBJ1-3,CASSTVRGNTIYF,TGTGCCAGTAGTACAGTCAGGGGAAACACCATATATTTT
TRBV4-3,-,-,16,TRBJ1-4,CASSLQSRQINEKLFF,TGCGCCAGCAGCCTTCAGAGCCGACAGATTAATGAAAAACTGTTTTTT
TRBV3-1/TRBV3-2,-,TRBD2,16,TRBJ2-2,CASSQPRGGGIGELFF,TGTGCCAGCAGCCAACCCCGGGGGGGCGGCATCGGGGAGCTGTTTTTT
TRBV15,-,-,13,TRBJ1-2,CATSRGGPGGYTF,TGTGCCACCAGCAGAGGAGGCCCCGGGGGCTACACCTTC
TRBV19,-,TRBD2,13,TRBJ2-4,CASSPGGMGIQYF,TGTGCCAGTAGTCCGGGGGGGATGGGCATTCAGTACTTC
TRBV27,-,-,11,TRBJ2-7,CASSLRGEQYF,TGTGCCAGCAGTTTAAGGGGAGAGCAGTACTTC
TRBV3-1/TRBV3-2,-,TRBD2,14,TRBJ2-1,CASKRAGVYNEQFF,TGTGCCAGCAAAAGAGCGGGGGTATACAATGAGCAGTTCTTC
TRBV7-2,-,-,15,TRBJ1-1,CASSLTSFRGTEAFF,TGTGCCAGCAGCTTAACGTCCTTTAGGGGCACTGAAGCTTTCTTT
TRBV6-2/TRBV6-3,-,-,14,TRBJ1-5,CASSDAGENQPQHF,TGTGCCAGCAGCGATGCAGGGGAGAATCAGCCCCAGCATTTT
TRBV10-1,-,-,15,TRBJ2-1,CASSESTDRSNEQFF,TGCGCCAGCAGTGAGTCGACCGACCGGAGCAATGAGCAGTTCTTC
TRBV4-2,-,TRBD1,14,TRBJ1-6,CASSQETGDSPLHF,TGTGCCAGCAGCCAAGAAACAGGGGATTCACCCCTCCACTTT
TRBV7-9,-,-,13,TRBJ1-1,CASTRSPNTEAFF,TGTGCCAGCACGAGGAGCCCGAACACTGAAGCTTTCTTT
TRBV24-1,-,-,12,TRBJ1-2,CATSDLRQGYTF,TGTGCCACCAGTGACTTGAGACAGGGCTACACCTTC
TRBV3-1/TRBV3-2,once,TRBD1,17,TRBJ2-1,CASSPFGTAGMINEQFF,TGTGCCAGCAGCCCATTTGGGACAGCCGGAATGATAAATGAGCAGTTCTTC
TRBV10-3,-,TRBD1,16,TRBJ2-5,CAISEPGQGLQETQYF,TGTGCCATCAGTGAGCCGGGACAGGGACTCCAAGAGACCCAGTACTTC
TRBV12-3/TRBV12-4,-,-,13,TRBJ1-5,CASSFADDQPQHF,TGTGCCAGCAGTTTCGCGGATGATCAGCCCCAGCATTTT
TRBV6-6,-,-,14,TRBJ1-1,CASSYQGSSTEAFF,TGTGCCAGCAGTTATCAGGGATCAAGCACTGAAGCTTTCTTT
TRBV6-5,-,-,15,TRBJ2-3,CASSYSTGAPDTQYF,TGTGCCAGCAGTTACTCGACAGGAGCCCCAGATACGCAGTATTTT
TRBV6-2/TRBV6-3,-,-,15,TRBJ2-2,CASSPRQAWGGELFF,TGTGCCAGCAGCCCGCGACAGGCCTGGGGCGGGGAGCTGTTTTTT
TRBV11-2,-,-,16,TRBJ2-4,CASSLTRTTSPNIQYF,TGTGCCAGCAGCTTAACACGGACAACATCCCCAAACATTCAGTACTTC
TRBV6-5,-,-,13,TRBJ2-3,CASKHRVEDTQYF,TGTGCCAGCAAACACAGGGTAGAAGATACGCAGTATTTT
TRBV6-2/TRBV6-3,-,TRBD1,14,TRBJ1-5,CASSRPTGDEPQHF,TGTGCCAGCAGTCGCCCGACAGGGGACGAGCCCCAGCATTTT
TRBV5-8,-,-,14,TRBJ2-5,CASSLTQSQETQYF,TGTGCCAGCAGCTTGACACAGTCCCAAGAGACCCAGTACTTC
TRBV6-6,-,-,11,TRBJ1-5,CASRRGQPQHF,TGTGCCAGCAGAAGGGGTCAGCCCCAGCATTTT
TRBV24-1,-,TRBD1,11,TRBJ1-1,CATRDRGDWIF,TGTGCCACCAGGGACAGGGGCGACTGGATCTTT
TRBV6-4,-,-,13,TRBJ1-2,CASSSQKVYDYTF,TGTGCCAGCAGTAGTCAGAAAGTTTATGACTACACCTTC
TRBV27,-,TRBD2,16,TRBJ2-3,CASSIGERGTTDTQYF,TGTGCCAGCAGTATTGGCGAGCGGGGAACCACAGATACGCAGTATTTT
TRBV18,-,-,12,TRBJ2-5,CASSLDQETQYF,TGTGCCAGCTCACTAGATCAAGAGACCCAGTACTTC